One T cell receptor beta chain is described in this entry. Its cognate antigen is unknown. V lost 7 bases and J lost 5, with 25 bases in between. This CDR3 comprises 17 residues. This sample was included in a study of T-cell memory formation after mild COVID-19. Overall study findings and caveats: Pre-infection memory harbored some responding clones, suggesting cross-reactive memory joined. Day 15 to 85 contracting clones showed balanced CD4/CD8; later expanders leaned CD4+.

Each CDR3 protein is one row after TCRdb ran MiXCR on the 5' RACE reads. Of about half a million distinct CDR3 sequences in the sample, over 15% were seen once. The receptor was derived from an adult woman who had mild COVID-19 (a few samples of this study predate the infection). Cell type and time point are not known. The sample was PBMCs or a T cell subset sorted from them (not recorded which). V and J are TRBV12-3 or TRBV12-4 and TRBJ2-3; perhaps D is TRBD1 or TRBD2 (7 bases each). The CDR3 bases are TGTGCCAGCACCCCAGGGGGGGCGCGCAAATTCCAAGATACGCAGTATTTT. Translating gives CASTPGGARKFQDTQYF.